The next 25 T cell receptor beta chains were all read from a single sample in a study of OX40 agonist ivuxolimab in advanced cancers. Measured with immunoSEQ multiplex PCR; TCRdb has only the in-frame clones, and not every one. This sample has more than 25,000 clones, with 74% found just once. The sequencing here drew on CD4+ or CD8+ T cells sorted from blood, taken in a trial of the OX40 agonist ivuxolimab. All receptors derive from an adult with an advanced solid tumor such as melanoma, head and neck, liver or kidney cancer.

The chain has TRBV10-3 and TRBJ2-6; D remains ambiguous. This CDR3 is built from 13 residues. The V and J ends lost 8 bases and 0 bases respectively, with 5 bases between them. Germline V gives CDR1 ENHRY, CDR2 SYGVKD. CDR3 nucleotide sequence: TGTGCCATCTGGGGCTCTGGGGCCAACGTCCTGACTTTC. Translation: CAIWGSGANVLTF.

The chain combines TRBV28 with TRBJ1-4; D is undetermined. V lost 10 bases to trimming and J lost 4 bases, with 13 bases between them. Looked up from germline, CDR1 is MDHEN and CDR2 is SYDVKM. The CDR3 is made up of 13 amino acids. The CDR3 region is CATSEEGNEKLFF. In nucleotides, the CDR3 is TGTGCCACCTCAGAAGAGGGTAATGAAAAACTGTTTTTT. The whole variable domain, remainder taken from reference TRBV28 and TRBJ1-4, is DVKVTQSSRYLVKRTGEKVFLECVQDMDHENMFWYRQDPGLGLRLIYFSYDVKMKEKGDIPEGYSVSREKKERFSLILESASTNQTSMYLCATSEEGNEKLFFGSGTQLSVL.

The gene calls are TRBV19 and TRBJ1-5; D not certain. CDR3 size: 10 residues. V dropped 7 bases and J dropped 6 bases, with 4 bases sitting between them. Germline assignment: CDR1 LNHDA and CDR2 SQIVND (reference sequence). The CDR3 sequence: CASIIQPQHF. CDR3 nucleotides: TGTGCCAGTATCATTCAGCCCCAGCATTTT.

The genes are TRBV7-9 and TRBJ2-7; 10 nucleotides match TRBD2. J gave up 1 base and V 4 bases, and 4 bases lay outside the gene matches. The germline V gene encodes CDR1 SEHNR and CDR2 FQNEAQ (reference sequence). The CDR3 loop spans 15 amino acids. DNA for the CDR3: TGTGCCAGCAGCTCTAGCGGGGGAGCTTCCTACGAGCAGTACGTC. Translated: CASSSSGGASYEQYV.

The V and J genes are TRBV7-3 and TRBJ2-3; D gene uncertain. The CDR3 is 14 residues long. Trimming left V 0 bases short and J 3 bases short, with 7 bases between. Germline V CDR1 and CDR2: SGHTA, FQGTGA. This CDR3 is CASSLTGGTDTQYF. The DNA for the CDR3 is TGTGCCAGCAGCTTAACGGGCGGTACAGATACGCAGTATTTT.

This sequence joins TRBV30 and TRBJ1-1; no reliable D call. This CDR3 has 13 residues. V shed 0 bases and J shed 1 base, with 6 bases lying between them. Germline-derived CDR1 and CDR2 are GTSNPN and SVGIG (reference sequence). CDR3 sequence: CAWSVRQNTEAFF. CDR3 nucleotides: TGTGCCTGGAGTGTACGTCAGAACACTGAAGCTTTCTTT.

For the CDR3, the DNA is TGCGCCAGCAGCTTGGACAGAGTATATAATTCACCCCTCCACTTT. As protein: CASSLDRVYNSPLHF. The chain carries TRBV5-1 and TRBJ1-6, with D hard to call. V lost 0 bases and J lost 4, with 8 bases in between. The CDR3 contains 15 residues. Per the germline V gene, CDR1 is SGHRS and CDR2 is YFSETQ.

This clone was detected only a few times. The rearrangement links TRBV2 to TRBJ1-2; the D is unclear. The CDR3 totals 11 residues. Germline V gene sequence: CDR1 SNHLY, CDR2 FYNNEI. V was cut by 7 bases and J by 5 bases, with 8 bases left in between. The CDR3 nucleotides are TGTGCCAGCACGTCCGGGTATGGCTACACCTTC. Its translation: CASTSGYGYTF.

This chain joins TRBV6-6 and TRBJ1-1; 10 bases are shared with TRBD1. Trimming at V came to 5 bases and at J to 2 bases, leaving 8 bases not matched to a gene. The CDR3 is made up of 16 amino acids. CDR1 and CDR2 (germline): MNHNY, SVGAGI (reference sequence). The CDR3 nucleotides are TGTGCCAGCAGTACCGGGACAGGGGCCCTAAACACTGAAGCTTTCTTT. Protein: CASSTGTGALNTEAFF.

The chain is built from TRBV7-3 and TRBJ2-5; tentative D call: TRBD1 (8 bases). The J call may be in error: the DNA end matches TRBJ2-7 better. The germline V gene encodes CDR1 SGHTA and CDR2 FQGTGA. The CDR3 consists of 13 residues. The chain's CDR3 is CASSPTGGDEQYF. CDR3 sequence (DNA): TGTGCCAGCAGCCCAACAGGGGGGGACGAGCAGTACTTC.

This chain connects TRBV5-6 to TRBJ2-7, with D perhaps TRBD1 (5 bases). V lost 1 base and J 3 bases, leaving 5 bases between the germline ends. CDR1 SGHDT and CDR2 YYEEEE come from the germline V gene. The length of the CDR3 is 12 residues. For the CDR3, the DNA is TGTGCCAGCAGCTTGAGGGGCTACGAGCAGTACGTC. Translation: CASSLRGYEQYV.

The genes are TRBV19 and TRBJ2-7; the match to TRBD1 covers 8 bases. The CDR3 spans 11 residues. In germline, CDR1 is LNHDA, CDR2 SQIVND (reference sequence). The CDR3 loop is CAVGQGYEQYF. The CDR3 nucleotides read TGTGCGGTAGGACAGGGTTACGAGCAGTACTTC.

The V gene is TRBV18, the J gene TRBJ1-1; 8 bases are a match to TRBD1. This CDR3 comprises 15 residues. Trimming took 6 bases from V and 3 from J; bases not matched to a gene: 9. Germline V gene lookup returns CDR1 KGHSH and CDR2 LQKENI. The DNA for the CDR3 is TGTGCCAGCTCCGCGGGGACAGGCCCTGACACTGAAGCTTTCTTT. This translates into CASSAGTGPDTEAFF.

V gene TRBV7-2 combines with J gene TRBJ1-1; 7 bases match TRBD1. J lost 10 bases, V lost 5 bases, and 7 bases had no gene match. The CDR3 has 12 amino acids. Per the germline V gene, CDR1 is SGHTA and CDR2 is FQGNSA. The CDR3 protein is CASSPRTGTAFF. The CDR3 nucleotides are TGTGCCAGCAGCCCCCGGACAGGCACAGCTTTCTTT.

The chain recombines TRBV5-4 with TRBJ1-5, with D unresolved. V was cut by 4 bases and J by 4 bases, with 9 bases left in between. CDR1 SGHNT and CDR2 YYREEE come from the germline V gene (reference sequence). The CDR3 loop spans 13 amino acids. The CDR3 loop is CASSHGPNQPQHF. The CDR3 bases are TGTGCCAGCAGCCACGGACCGAATCAGCCCCAGCATTTT. The whole variable domain, remainder taken from reference TRBV5-4 and TRBJ1-5, is ETGVTQSPTHLIKTRGQQVTLRCSSQSGHNTVSWYQQALGQGPQFIFQYYREEENGRGNFPPRFSGLQFPNYSSELNVNALELDDSALYLCASSHGPNQPQHFGDGTRLSIL.

The V and J genes are TRBV9 and TRBJ1-1; possibly TRBD1 for D (5 bases). CDR3 length: 17 amino acids. V lost 0 bases to trimming and J lost 1 base, with 16 bases between them. Per the germline V gene, CDR1 is SGDLS and CDR2 is YYNGEE. CDR3 sequence reads: CASSVESPGQGNTEAFF. The CDR3 DNA follows: TGTGCCAGCAGCGTAGAATCCCCCGGGCAGGGGAACACTGAAGCTTTCTTT.

J is TRBJ1-2 and V is TRBV2; D perhaps matches TRBD1 (5 bases). This CDR3 region has 14 residues. CDR1 SNHLY and CDR2 FYNNEI come from the germline V gene. Trimming shortened V by 5 bases and J by 1 base, and 11 bases separated the two germline ends. CDR3 DNA: TGTGCCAGCAGTCCCAACGACAGTAACTATGGCTACACCTTC. Its translation is CASSPNDSNYGYTF.

This chain joins TRBV4-2 and TRBJ1-3; D uncertain. The V end was cut by 4 bases, the J end by 2 bases, with 12 bases between. The CDR3 is made up of 15 amino acids. Germline V CDR1 and CDR2: LGHNA, YNFKEQ. CDR3: CASSPNIFTGNTIYF. The CDR3 region has the DNA TGTGCCAGCAGCCCAAATATCTTCACTGGAAACACCATATATTTT.

The rearrangement links TRBV9 to TRBJ2-7; D is possibly TRBD2 (6 bases). Trimming cost V 3 bases and J 0 bases, with 7 bases left between them. Germline loops: CDR1 SGDLS, CDR2 YYNGEE. The CDR3 is 13 residues long. In DNA, the CDR3 is TGTGCCAGCAGCGCCGGGAGCTCCTACGAGCAGTACTTC. This encodes CASSAGSSYEQYF.

The V and J genes are TRBV19 and TRBJ1-1, with a tentative D call TRBD1 (6 bases). There are 15 residues in the CDR3. CDR1 is LNHDA, CDR2 SQIVND, per germline (reference sequence). The V and J ends lost 3 bases and 1 base respectively, with 12 bases between them. For the CDR3, the DNA is TGTGCCAGTAGTATCGGGGTCAGGGGGAACACTGAAGCTTTCTTT. This encodes CASSIGVRGNTEAFF.

This clone occurred once. At one end the junction does not follow the germline gene, possibly because of a read error. This chain uses TRBV27 with TRBJ2-7; perhaps TRBD1 as D (5 bases). The CDR3 has 12 residues. Germline V lookup: CDR1 MNHEY, CDR2 SMNVEV (reference sequence). The CDR3 nucleotides are TGTGCCAGCAGTTCCTCACCAGGGAAGATGAACTTC. This encodes CASSSSPGKMNF.

The genes are TRBV5-1 and TRBJ2-5; TRBD2 agrees at 8 bases. V was pared by 0 bases and J by 5 bases, with 9 bases of the junction left unmatched. This CDR3 spans 16 amino acids. The germline gives CDR1 SGHRS, CDR2 YFSETQ. The CDR3 DNA sequence: TGCGCCAGCAGCTTGGAAAACGGGGGGGCCGGGGAGACCCAGTACTTC. Protein: CASSLENGGAGETQYF.

The chain joins TRBV11-3 to TRBJ2-1; 11 positions match TRBD2. Trimming cost V 5 bases and J 13 bases; bases outside gene matches: 13. This CDR3 spans 15 amino acids. Germline V lookup: CDR1 SGHNT, CDR2 YENEEA. The CDR3 DNA reads TGTGCCAGCAGCCCTAATAGCGGGGGGGCCTGGCAACAGTTCTTC. Translation: CASSPNSGGAWQQFF.

The V gene is TRBV5-4, the J gene TRBJ2-3; 7 bases are a match to TRBD2. V lost 5 bases to trimming and J lost 2 bases; unmatched junction nucleotides: 8. In germline, CDR1 is SGHNT, CDR2 YYREEE (reference sequence). The CDR3 length is 15 residues. CDR3 loop: CASRPGLPLTDTQYF. The CDR3 DNA follows: TGTGCCAGCAGACCGGGACTACCCCTCACAGATACGCAGTATTTT.

This rearrangement joins TRBV9 to TRBJ1-6; no reliable D call. The CDR3 loop spans 14 amino acids. Per germline, CDR1 SGDLS and CDR2 YYNGEE. V was cut by 3 bases and J by 7 bases, with 11 bases left in between. The DNA for the CDR3 is TGTGCCAGCAGCGGCTTAAACAGAAATTCACCCCTCCACTTT. Amino acid sequence: CASSGLNRNSPLHF.